Sequencing of this T cell receptor (beta chain) was carried out in a study of blood T cells in healthy people across ages. In its sample, this clonotype was seen a few times. Its antigen is not known. Study observations and caveats: Both higher diversity and more naive CD4+ cells marked long-lived donors when set against aged donors.

Through a sample-barcoded 5' primer and a J-beta primer mix, a second PCR was run for roughly 6 to 12 cycles. MiXCR was run by TCRdb on the 5' RACE reads, yielding one entry per CDR3 protein. The repertoire includes some 760,000 distinct CDR3 sequences, around a quarter of them detected once, and approximately 4% sits in the top ten. CDR1 SGDLS and CDR2 YYNGEE come from the germline V gene. V was pared by 0 bases and J by 0 bases, with 6 bases between. The CDR3 contains 14 residues. This same sample was also taken into another study, of T cells of mothers and their children.

The chain is built from TRBV9 and TRBJ2-5; D is perhaps TRBD2 (6 bases). This clonotype originated in a boy younger than 18 in good health. The specimen was blood. For the CDR3, the DNA is TGTGCCAGCAGCGTAGGGACTAACCAAGAGACCCAGTACTTC. This encodes CASSVGTNQETQYF.